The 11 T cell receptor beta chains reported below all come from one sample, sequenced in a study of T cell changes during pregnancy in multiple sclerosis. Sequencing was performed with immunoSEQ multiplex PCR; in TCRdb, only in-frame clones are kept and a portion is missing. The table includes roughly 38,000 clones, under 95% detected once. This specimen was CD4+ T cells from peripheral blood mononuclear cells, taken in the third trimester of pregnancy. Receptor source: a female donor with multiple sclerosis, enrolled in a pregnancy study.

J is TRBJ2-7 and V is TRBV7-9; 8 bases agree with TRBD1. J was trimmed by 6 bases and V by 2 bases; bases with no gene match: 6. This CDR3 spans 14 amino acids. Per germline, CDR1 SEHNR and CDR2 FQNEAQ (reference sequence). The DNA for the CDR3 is TGTGCCAGCAGCTTAACAGGGGGAACAAGCGAGCAGTACTTC. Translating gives CASSLTGGTSEQYF.

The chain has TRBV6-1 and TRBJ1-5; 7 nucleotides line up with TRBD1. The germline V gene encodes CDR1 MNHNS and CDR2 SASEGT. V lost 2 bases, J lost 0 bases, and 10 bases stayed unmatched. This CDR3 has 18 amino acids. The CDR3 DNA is TGTGCCAGCAGTGAACAGGTCAACAGGGGATATAGCAATCAGCCCCAGCATTTT. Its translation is CASSEQVNRGYSNQPQHF.

CDR3 DNA sequence: TGTGCCAGCAGCGTAGGGACTAGCGGGAGGGGGAAGGGCGAGCAGTACTTC. Its protein product is CASSVGTSGRGKGEQYF. This chain uses TRBV9 with TRBJ2-7; 15 positions match TRBD2. This CDR3 is 17 amino acids long. CDR1 is SGDLS and CDR2 is YYNGEE in the germline V gene. Losses at the gene ends were 0 bases for V and 6 bases for J; bases not matched to a gene: 7.

The CDR3 bases are TGCGCCAGCAGGACTAGCGTAAACTCCTACAATGAGCAGTTCTTC. Protein: CASRTSVNSYNEQFF. The chain uses TRBV5-1 and TRBJ2-1; 8 bases are shared with TRBD2. Trimming cost V 5 bases and J 0 bases; bases outside gene matches: 4. Germline V lookup: CDR1 SGHRS, CDR2 YFSETQ. This CDR3 contains 15 residues.

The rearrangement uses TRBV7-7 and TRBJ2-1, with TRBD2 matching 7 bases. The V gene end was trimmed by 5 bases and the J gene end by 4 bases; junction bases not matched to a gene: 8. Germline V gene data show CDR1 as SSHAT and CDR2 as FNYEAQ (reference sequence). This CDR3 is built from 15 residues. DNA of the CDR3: TGTGCCAGCAGCCAGGACGCGGGGGTATACAATGAGCAGTTCTTC. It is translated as CASSQDAGVYNEQFF.

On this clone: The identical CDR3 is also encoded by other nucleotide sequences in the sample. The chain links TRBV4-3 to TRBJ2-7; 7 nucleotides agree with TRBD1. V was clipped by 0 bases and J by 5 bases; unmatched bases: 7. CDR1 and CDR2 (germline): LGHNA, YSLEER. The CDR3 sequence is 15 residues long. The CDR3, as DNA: TGCGCCAGCAGCCAAGAGTGGACAGGAACCCACGAGCAGTACTTC. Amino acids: CASSQEWTGTHEQYF.

CDR3 DNA sequence: TGTGCCAGTAGTATTCGACAGGGGCCCCTTCCATATGGCTACACCTTC. Amino acids: CASSIRQGPLPYGYTF. The gene calls are TRBV19 and TRBJ1-2, with 8 bases fitting TRBD1. The junction had 11 bases not matched to a gene; V was cut back by 3 bases and J by 5 bases. Germline-derived CDR1 and CDR2 are LNHDA and SQIVND (reference sequence). The CDR3 is 16 amino acids.

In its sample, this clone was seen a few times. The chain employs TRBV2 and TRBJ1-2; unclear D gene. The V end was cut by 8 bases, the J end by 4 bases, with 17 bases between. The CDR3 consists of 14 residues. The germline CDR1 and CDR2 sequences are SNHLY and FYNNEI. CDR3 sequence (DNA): TGTGCCAGCCTGACGGTCCGAGGGCGCTATGGCTACACCTTC. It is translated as CASLTVRGRYGYTF.

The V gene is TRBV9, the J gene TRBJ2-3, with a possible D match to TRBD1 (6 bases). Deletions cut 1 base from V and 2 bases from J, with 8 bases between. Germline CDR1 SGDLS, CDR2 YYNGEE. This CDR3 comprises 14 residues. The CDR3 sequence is CASSVTGLTDTQYF. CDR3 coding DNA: TGTGCCAGCAGCGTAACAGGGCTCACAGATACGCAGTATTTT.

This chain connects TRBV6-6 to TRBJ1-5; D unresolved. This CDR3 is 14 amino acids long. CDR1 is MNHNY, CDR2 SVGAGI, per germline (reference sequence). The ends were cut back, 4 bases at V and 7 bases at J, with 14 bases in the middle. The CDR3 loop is CASSSLLGAQPQHF. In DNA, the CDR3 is TGTGCCAGCAGTTCCCTCCTAGGAGCCCAGCCCCAGCATTTT.

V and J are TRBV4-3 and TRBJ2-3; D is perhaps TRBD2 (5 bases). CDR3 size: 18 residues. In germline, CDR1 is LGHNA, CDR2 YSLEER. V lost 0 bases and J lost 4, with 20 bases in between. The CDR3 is CASSQDSASWVGADTQYF. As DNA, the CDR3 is TGCGCCAGCAGCCAAGATAGTGCTAGCTGGGTGGGCGCAGATACGCAGTATTTT.